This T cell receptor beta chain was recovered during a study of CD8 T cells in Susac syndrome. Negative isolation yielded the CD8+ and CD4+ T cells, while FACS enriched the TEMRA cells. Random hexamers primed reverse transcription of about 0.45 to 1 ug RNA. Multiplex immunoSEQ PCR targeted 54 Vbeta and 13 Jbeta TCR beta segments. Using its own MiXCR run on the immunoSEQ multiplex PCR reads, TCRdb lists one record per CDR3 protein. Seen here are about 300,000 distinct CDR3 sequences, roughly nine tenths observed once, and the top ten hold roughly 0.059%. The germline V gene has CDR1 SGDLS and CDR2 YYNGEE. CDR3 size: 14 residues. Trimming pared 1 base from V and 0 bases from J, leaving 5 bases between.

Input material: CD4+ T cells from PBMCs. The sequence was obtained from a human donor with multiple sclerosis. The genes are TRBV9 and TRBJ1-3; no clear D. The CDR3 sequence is CASSVRTSGNTIYF. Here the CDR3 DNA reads TGTGCCAGCAGCGTACGGACCTCTGGAAACACCATATATTTT.